The clone carrying this TCR beta chain was detected ten times or more. The data derive from a study of T-cell reconstitution after alpha-beta-depleted transplantation in children. The V gene's germline CDR1 is SGHRS and CDR2 YFSETQ. Deletions cut 0 bases from V and 2 bases from J, with 6 bases between. The CDR3 runs to 13 residues. Library preparation (for TCRbeta) was performed with unique molecular identifiers. TCRdb used MiXCR to reprocess the PCR reads, holding one entry per CDR3 protein. This table has about 350,000 distinct CDR3 sequences, more than 10% appearing once. Sequenced material: PBMCs, taken from the stem cell graft. The receptor was derived from a human donor who donated a stem cell graft to a child with Fanconi anemia. The V gene is TRBV5-1, the J gene TRBJ2-7, with D hard to call. CDR3 in amino acids: CASSLGKAYEQYF. In nucleotides, the CDR3 is TGCGCCAGCAGCTTGGGAAAAGCCTACGAGCAGTACTTC.